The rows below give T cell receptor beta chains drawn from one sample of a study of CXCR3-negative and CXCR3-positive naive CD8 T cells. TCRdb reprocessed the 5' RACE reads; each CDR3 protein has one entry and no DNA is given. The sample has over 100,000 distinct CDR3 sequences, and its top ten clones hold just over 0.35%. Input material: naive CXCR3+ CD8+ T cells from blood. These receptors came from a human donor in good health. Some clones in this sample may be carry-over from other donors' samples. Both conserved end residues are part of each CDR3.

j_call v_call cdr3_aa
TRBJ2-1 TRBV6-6 CASSRTVSGGSSYNEQFF
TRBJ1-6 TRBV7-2 CASSLKGPGISSSYNSPLHF
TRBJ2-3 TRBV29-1 CSVRQGMRDTQYF
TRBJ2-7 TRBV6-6 CASSLQGPHGQYF
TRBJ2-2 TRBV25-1 CACVGASTGELFF
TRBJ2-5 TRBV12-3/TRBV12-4 CASSFGVETQYF
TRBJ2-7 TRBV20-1 CSAREYTSGRAYEQYF
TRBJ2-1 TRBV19 CASSIPTGVRNEQFF
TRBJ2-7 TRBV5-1 CASSLGGGYEQYF
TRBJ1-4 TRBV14 CASSPTGSGATNEKLFF
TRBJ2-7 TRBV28 CASSPLVASGPREQYF
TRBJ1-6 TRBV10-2 CASSERGQGANSPLHF
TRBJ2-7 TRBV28 CASSPDPGQSSYEQYF
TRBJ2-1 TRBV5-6 CASSLGGQIYNEQFF
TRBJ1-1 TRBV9 CASSAGGSFNTEAFF
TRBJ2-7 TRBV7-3 CASSYSGGKIYEQYF
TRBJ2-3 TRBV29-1 CSVEPLITDTRYF
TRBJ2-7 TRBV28 CASRTGLEQYF
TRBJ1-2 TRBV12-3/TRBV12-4 CASSSPEASYGYTF
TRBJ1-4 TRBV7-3 CASSEEVTLNEKLFF
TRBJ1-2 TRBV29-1 CSVEGDYGYTF
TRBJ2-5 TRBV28 CASSLGQGETQYF
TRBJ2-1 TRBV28 CASRRLAGPSSYNEQFF
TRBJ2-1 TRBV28 CASSFRPTDEQFF
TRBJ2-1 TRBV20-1 CSLEAEVWSSYNEQFF
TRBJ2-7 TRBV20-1 CSARGGSSYEQYF
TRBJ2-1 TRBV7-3 CASSWTSGGTYNEQFF
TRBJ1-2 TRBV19 CASTVGDRGVSNYGYTF
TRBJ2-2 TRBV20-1 CSAMFQGAGELFF
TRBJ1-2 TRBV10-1 CASSEKGYYGYTF
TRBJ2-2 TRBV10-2 CASSQGGELFF
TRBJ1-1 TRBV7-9 CASSLDGLSSEFPEAFF
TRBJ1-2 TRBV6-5 CASSQRTGRYGYTF
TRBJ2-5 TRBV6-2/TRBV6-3 CASTALAGGYQETQYF
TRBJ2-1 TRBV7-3 CASSLLRGASLNEQFF
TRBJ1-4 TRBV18 CASSPRDTSNEKLFF
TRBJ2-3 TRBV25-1 CASSGGPVTDTQYF
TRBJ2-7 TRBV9 CASSPYPGGDEQYF
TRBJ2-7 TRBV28 CASSLLGGTSYEQYF
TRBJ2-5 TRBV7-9 CASRSGGAGETQYF
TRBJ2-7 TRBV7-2 CASSLVQETSYEQYF
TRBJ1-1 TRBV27 CASSLYQGGTEAFF
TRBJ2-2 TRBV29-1 CSVEFGWTRNTGELFF
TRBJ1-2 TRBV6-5 CASSYSFIDYGYTF
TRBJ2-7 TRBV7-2 CASSPAMGTVSYEQYF
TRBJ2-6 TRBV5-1 CASSLERQGSGANVLTF
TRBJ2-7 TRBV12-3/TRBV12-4 CASSPPWGTYEQYF
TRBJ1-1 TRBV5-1 CASSIGVNTEAFF
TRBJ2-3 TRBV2 CASSEIAGGSTDTQYF
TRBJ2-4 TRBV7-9 CASSFEGKNIQYF
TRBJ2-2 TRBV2 CASSVGRGSWELFF
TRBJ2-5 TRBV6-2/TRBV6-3 CASNALTSGDQETQYF
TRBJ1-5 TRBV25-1 CASSPDGSNQPQHF
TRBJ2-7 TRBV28 CASSPRTASYEQYF
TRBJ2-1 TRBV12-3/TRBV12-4 CASSQLTGDSYNEQFF
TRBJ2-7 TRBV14 CASSQDFGPSSYEQYF
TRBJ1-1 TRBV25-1 CASSDYRTLNTEAFF
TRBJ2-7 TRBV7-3 CASSLTTGYEQYF
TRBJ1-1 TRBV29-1 CSVEIRTGWNTEAFF
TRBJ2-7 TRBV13 CASSLGAQKNYEQYF